This T cell receptor beta chain was sequenced during a study of blood T cell repertoires in COVID-19 (dated by TCRdb to about 2020). Concerning the study at large: The collaborator samples originated in the United States, Italy and Spain and spanned the acute and convalescent phases of COVID-19. The repertoires were made available in a free public database intended to serve as a resource for research on the immune response to SARS-CoV-2. The material from the prospective study consisted of cDNA or gDNA derived from T cells, B-cell-depleted T cells, or PBMCs. A de-identified subject ID, COVID-19 status, age in years and sex were almost always included in the sample metadata. The samples were drawn from the first 160 participants of the ongoing ImmuneRACE study and from some 1,300 subjects provided by 6 global collaborators. Deeply sampled blood TCRbeta repertoires from subjects exposed to, actively infected with, or recovered from COVID-19 were included in the dataset. HLA class I and class II types, where available, came from metadata supplied by the sample provider rather than from assay-based typing. Overall study results and their limits: The quantity of clinical and demographic metadata differed by source and by participant and was supplied without curation.

Comments on this clone: The antigen it binds to is not known. No quality values exist for individual bases; no much larger clone is one base distant.

Each collaborating institution followed its own protocols to collect whole blood in K2EDTA tubes. For TCRbeta analysis, collaborators shipped samples in one of three forms: frozen whole blood, isolated PBMCs, or DNA extracted from either of those sample types. The CDR3 has 11 amino acids, counting the end cysteine and phenylalanine. Just CDR3 DNA is preserved here, 33 bases in frame from base 1. CDR1 SGHTA and CDR2 FQGTGA were looked up in the germline V gene. TCRbeta CDR3 regions were amplified from genomic DNA by means of the immunoSEQ Assay, a bias-controlled multiplex PCR. The study's processing was this. The number of nucleated cells in each sample was estimated by amplification of reference gene primers within the assay. Sequence reads were collapsed and filtered to measure the absolute abundance of every unique TCRbeta CDR3 rearrangement. For each sample, productive Simpson clonality was calculated as the square root of Simpson's diversity index across productive rearrangements. What TCRdb holds here is the immuneACCESS table cut down to in-frame rearrangements. Part of the clones is not present; checked against another copy, under half of the missing clones reflect an unresolved V gene, and the others are unexplained. V and J calls and clone size are given by that table; D and trimming were obtained from the DNA. Present in this sample are fewer than 250,000 clones, approximately 86% of which were seen just once. The leading ten clones occupy 1% to 1.4% of the sample.

This TCR came from a man aged 25-40 years with acute or convalescent COVID-19. In this chain, TRBV7-3 is recombined with TRBJ2-5; the D gene is possibly TRBD2, with 5 bases matching. The sequenced sample consisted of peripheral blood. The nucleotide sequence is TGTCCCCTCGGGGTGGAAGAGACCCAGTACTTC. This encodes CPLGVEETQYF.